The 25 T cell receptor beta chains in this list originate from one sample, sequenced in a study of T cell repertoires in cytomegalovirus infection. In TCRdb, the reads were re-called with MiXCR into one record per CDR3 protein. The table lists about 740,000 distinct CDR3 sequences, 35% to 45% of them singletons. Sequenced input: PBMCs. These receptors all stem from a human donor in good health (CMV status not recorded). Some clones in this sample may be carry-over from other donors' samples.

This clonotype was detected a few times. The chain uses TRBV28 and TRBJ1-3; a possible D gene is TRBD1 (6 bases). The CDR3 is 16 residues long. V lost 1 base, J lost 6 bases, and 16 bases lay in between. Germline CDR1 reads MDHEN; CDR2 reads SYDVKM. The CDR3 reads CASSLYRDKFENTIYF. CDR3 DNA: TGTGCCAGCAGTTTATACCGGGACAAATTCGAAAACACCATATATTTT.

Of note for this clonotype: Relative to the germline gene, one junction end is altered; a read error may explain this. The chain employs TRBV11-1 and TRBJ2-7; no clear D. This CDR3 has 16 amino acids. Germline V gene sequence: CDR1 SGHAT, CDR2 FQDESV (reference sequence). The CDR3 here is CASSLDLTSPSYEQSF. The CDR3 bases are TGTGCCAGCAGCTTAGACCTGACATCCCCCTCCTACGAGCAGTCCTTC.

The chain combines TRBV12-3 or TRBV12-4 with TRBJ2-3; 8 bases fit TRBD1. The CDR3 is made up of 18 amino acids. V shed 0 bases, J shed 2 bases, and the junction held 10 bases outside the gene matches. CDR3 DNA sequence: TGTGCCAGCAGTTTAGCGCGTAGGCCAGGGGGCCCCACAGATACGCAGTATTTT. Translation gives CASSLARRPGGPTDTQYF.

This clonotype was counted a few times. V usage is TRBV11-2 and J usage is TRBJ2-2; TRBD1 aligns across 8 bases. Germline V CDR1 and CDR2: SGHAT, FQNNGV. The CDR3 spans 15 residues. V was clipped by 5 bases and J by 6 bases; unmatched bases: 8. CDR3 DNA: TGTGCCAGCAGCCTGCTCAGGGGGCTAGCCGGGGAGCTGTTTTTT. It yields the protein CASSLLRGLAGELFF.

Note on this clonotype: A much larger clone lies one base from this, so it may be a read error. The chain combines TRBV28 with TRBJ2-1; D might be TRBD2 (6 bases). CDR1 is MDHEN and CDR2 is SYDVKM in the germline V gene. CDR3 length: 18 residues. CDR3 coding DNA: TGTGCCAGCAGTTTACGAGGAGCGGGCGGCCCACGCTACAATGAGCCGTTCTTC. As protein: CASSLRGAGGPRYNEPFF.

CDR3 bases: TGTGCCAGCAGCTTAGGGGGTTCGCTTTACAATGAGCAGTTCTTC. Translated, it gives CASSLGGSLYNEQFF. V is TRBV7-2 and J is TRBJ2-1, with D unclear. V was pared by 1 base and J by 4 bases, with 11 bases between. The germline V gene encodes CDR1 SGHTA and CDR2 FQGNSA. The CDR3 consists of 15 residues.

This clonotype was recorded at least ten times. This chain connects TRBV7-2 to TRBJ2-2; D is undetermined. CDR1 SGHTA and CDR2 FQGNSA come from the germline V gene. The CDR3 runs to 15 residues. The V end was cut by 4 bases, the J end by 1 base, with 10 bases between. This CDR3 reads CASSYQTGNTGELFF. The CDR3 region has the DNA TGTGCCAGCAGCTACCAGACGGGGAACACCGGGGAGCTGTTTTTT.

The rearrangement links TRBV2 to TRBJ2-7, with TRBD2 matching over 14 bases. This CDR3 is built from 18 residues. The germline CDR1 and CDR2 sequences are SNHLY and FYNNEI. Losses at the gene ends were 5 bases for V and 3 bases for J; bases not matched to a gene: 12. The CDR3 is CASSHWETSGGAGYEQYF. CDR3 nucleotide sequence: TGTGCCAGCAGTCATTGGGAGACTAGCGGGGGGGCCGGCTACGAGCAGTACTTC.

This clonotype was seen only once. The V call is TRBV12-3 or TRBV12-4, the J call TRBJ2-7; D is possibly TRBD1 (6 bases). Deletions cut 3 bases from V and 2 bases from J, with 11 bases between. CDR3 size: 14 residues. CDR3 DNA sequence: TGTGCCAGCAGTTTCAGGGGCGGAACCTACGAGCAGTACTTC. Translating it yields CASSFRGGTYEQYF.

J is TRBJ2-3 and V is TRBV28; 7 positions match TRBD2. The germline gives CDR1 MDHEN, CDR2 SYDVKM. CDR3 length: 14 amino acids. V was pared by 7 bases and J by 1 base, with 5 bases of the junction left unmatched. The CDR3 nucleotides are TGTGCCAGCATCCAGCGGGGCCGCACAGATACGCAGTATTTT. It specifies CASIQRGRTDTQYF.

Remarks on this clonotype: The CDR3 ends on some other residue instead of the conserved phenylalanine or tryptophan, so this is likely a read error. This chain links TRBV7-2 with TRBJ1-2; D remains unclear. This CDR3 region has 12 residues. Germline CDR1 reads SGHTA; CDR2 reads FQGNSA. V lost 4 bases, J lost 4 bases, and 7 bases lay in between. CDR3 bases: TGTGCCAGCAGCTCGGGCCCCTATGGCTACACCTGC. Its translation: CASSSGPYGYTC.

This clonotype appeared a few times. V usage is TRBV28 and J usage is TRBJ1-2; 8 nucleotides line up with TRBD1. Trimming took 4 bases from V and 4 from J; bases not matched to a gene: 5. The length of the CDR3 is 14 residues. Germline V lookup: CDR1 MDHEN, CDR2 SYDVKM. The CDR3 nucleotides are TGTGCCAGCAGTTACGGGGACAGGACCTATGGCTACACCTTC. Translation gives CASSYGDRTYGYTF.

The chain employs TRBV7-2 and TRBJ2-1, with 11 positions matching TRBD2. Per germline, CDR1 SGHTA and CDR2 FQGNSA. The CDR3 extends over 16 amino acids. Losses at the gene ends were 2 bases for V and 15 bases for J; bases not matched to a gene: 15. The CDR3 protein is CASSLTSGSSYNETFF. For the CDR3, the DNA is TGTGCCAGCAGCTTAACTAGCGGGAGCTCCTACAATGAGACGTTCTTC.

V gene TRBV28 combines with J gene TRBJ1-2; D not resolved. V dropped 3 bases and J dropped 4 bases, with 15 bases sitting between them. The CDR3 spans 15 residues. Germline CDR1 reads MDHEN; CDR2 reads SYDVKM. CDR3 sequence reads: CASSFITDAPYGYTF. The CDR3 coding sequence is TGTGCCAGCAGTTTTATCACCGATGCGCCCTATGGCTACACCTTC.

The chain is built from TRBV2 and TRBJ1-6; D is undetermined. Germline CDR1 reads SNHLY; CDR2 reads FYNNEI. The germline V and J ends were trimmed by 1 base and 7 bases, with 8 bases remaining between them. The CDR3 covers 14 residues. In DNA form, the CDR3 reads TGTGCCAGCAGTGAAGGGGAAAACAATTCACCCCTCCACTTT. This encodes CASSEGENNSPLHF.

As regards this clonotype: At one end, the junction sequence differs from germline, possibly due to a read error. The chain carries TRBV7-2 and TRBJ1-1; D remains ambiguous. CDR3 length: 14 residues. CDR1 and CDR2 from the germline V gene are SGHTA and FQGNSA. The CDR3 spells CASKALWGNTDAFF. In DNA, the CDR3 is TGTGCCAGCAAAGCGTTATGGGGTAACACTGATGCTTTCTTT.

This clonotype was observed a handful of times. The chain links TRBV6-1 to TRBJ1-1; perhaps TRBD1 as D (5 bases). Germline V gives CDR1 MNHNS, CDR2 SASEGT. V was shortened by 5 bases and J by 3 bases, with 22 bases between the two germline ends. This CDR3 has 17 amino acids. The CDR3 region has the DNA TGTGCCAGCAGTTCCGTGGACACCCGACCTGGGTACACTGAAGCTTTCTTT. It specifies CASSSVDTRPGYTEAFF.

This clonotype appeared once. The chain carries TRBV19 and TRBJ1-2; D unresolved. Germline CDR1 reads LNHDA; CDR2 reads SQIVND (reference sequence). Trimming shortened V by 4 bases and J by 5 bases, and 8 bases separated the two germline ends. This CDR3 comprises 12 residues. In nucleotides, the CDR3 is TGTGCCAGTAGTACCACTGTTTATGGCTACACCTTC. The encoded protein is CASSTTVYGYTF.

The V gene is TRBV7-6, the J gene TRBJ2-7; D gene uncertain. This CDR3 has 13 residues. Germline V gene lookup returns CDR1 SGHVS and CDR2 FNYEAQ. Trimming took 2 bases from V and 0 from J, leaving 5 bases between them. The chain's CDR3 is CASSLFGSYEQYF. The CDR3 DNA sequence: TGTGCCAGCAGCTTATTTGGCTCCTACGAGCAGTACTTC. The full variable domain, completed using reference TRBV7-6 and TRBJ2-7, is GAGVSQSPRYKVTKRGQDVALRCDPISGHVSLYWYRQALGQGPEFLTYFNYEAQQDKSGLPNDRFSAERPEGSISTLTIQRTEQRDSAMYRCASSLFGSYEQYFGPGTRLTVT.

The chain links TRBV5-1 to TRBJ1-1, with a tentative D call TRBD1 (5 bases). Between the trimmed V and J ends, which lost 1 base and 1 base, there was a span of 11 bases. The CDR3 runs 15 residues. CDR1 and CDR2 from the germline V gene are SGHRS and YFSETQ. CDR3 DNA sequence: TGCGCCAGCAGCTTGTATTCCGGGGCGAACACTGAAGCTTTCTTT. Encoded protein: CASSLYSGANTEAFF.

This clonotype came up many times. The rearrangement joins TRBV7-6 to TRBJ1-2; TRBD1 matches 8 bases. V shed 1 base and J 8 bases; nucleotides not matched to a gene: 12. The CDR3 extends over 16 amino acids. Germline V gene data show CDR1 as SGHVS and CDR2 as FNYEAQ. The CDR3 here is CASSLGGSGGRLGYTF. Written as DNA, the CDR3 is TGTGCCAGCAGCTTAGGCGGCTCAGGGGGCAGGCTAGGCTACACCTTC.

This clonotype was seen just once. The final CDR3 position lacks the conserved phenylalanine or tryptophan, pointing to a likely read error. The DNA is left out, because the CDR3 cannot be placed on it with certainty; the CDR3 is given as TCRdb lists it. The chain is built from TRBV7-2 and TRBJ1-1. The CDR3 comprises 14 residues, both ends counted. From germline, CDR1 is SGHTA and CDR2 FQGNSA. The CDR3 loop is CASSGNLLNTEAFG.

Details on this clonotype: A much larger clone is a single base away; this may be a read error. The V call is TRBV28, the J call TRBJ2-2; weak D call: TRBD1 (6 bases). The germline V gene has CDR1 MDHEN and CDR2 SYDVKM. There are 11 residues in the CDR3. CDR3 sequence: CASRGAGELVF. The CDR3 DNA is TGTGCCAGCAGGGGGGCCGGGGAGCTGGTTTTT.

V gene TRBV7-4 combines with J gene TRBJ2-1; D is unclear. There are 12 residues in the CDR3. The V end lost 11 bases, the J end lost 9 bases, and 17 bases lay between the germline ends. From germline, CDR1 is SGHVT and CDR2 SQSDAQ. The CDR3 sequence: CAGWSEGGEQFF. The CDR3 coding sequence is TGTGCCGGTTGGTCCGAAGGCGGTGAGCAGTTCTTC.

A note on this clonotype: A read error may be the cause here, since a much bigger clone is one base away. The V gene is TRBV7-6, the J gene TRBJ1-6; D call uncertain. This CDR3 is built from 13 residues. From germline, CDR1 is SGHVS and CDR2 FNYEAQ. Trimming took off 1 base at V and 15 bases at J, with 13 bases between the two ends. CDR3 sequence: CASSLGAGPHLHF. The CDR3 nucleotides read TGTGCCAGCAGCTTAGGAGCAGGCCCCCACCTCCACTTT. The full variable domain, in which reference TRBV7-6 and TRBJ1-6 provide the parts outside the CDR3, is GAGVSQSPRYKVTKRGQDVALRCDPISGHVSLYWYRQALGQGPEFLTYFNYEAQQDKSGLPNDRFSAERPEGSISTLTIQRTEQRDSAMYRCASSLGAGPHLHFGNGTRLTVT.